Below, 22 T cell receptor beta chains from the same sample are listed, as sequenced in a study of T cells in Graves' hyperthyroidism and ophthalmopathy. Amplified TCR beta CDR3 regions came from RNA transcripts. During a first-round RT-PCR of the TCR CDR3, the HTBI primer set was used. One entry per CDR3 protein results from TCRdb running MiXCR on the multiplex PCR reads. Among under 800,000 distinct CDR3 sequences listed, 11% to 15% were seen once. Sample: blood. Source of these receptors: a woman between 18 and 29 years old with Graves' hyperthyroidism.

The V and J genes are TRBV4-1 and TRBJ2-3, with D maybe TRBD2 (6 bases). The CDR3 length is 15 residues. The germline V gene encodes CDR1 MGHRA and CDR2 YSYEKL. The germline V and J ends were trimmed by 4 bases and 2 bases, with 13 bases remaining between them. The CDR3 sequence is CASSRKPGDTDTQYF. The CDR3 nucleotides are TGCGCCAGCAGCCGAAAACCGGGGGACACAGATACGCAGTATTTT.

This clonotype was counted ten times or more. This chain uses TRBV2 with TRBJ2-1; D gene unclear. The CDR3 is 17 residues long. V lost 5 bases, J lost 0 bases, and 17 bases lay in between. Germline assignment: CDR1 SNHLY and CDR2 FYNNEI. CDR3 sequence reads: CASSLSTMGGSYNEQFF. CDR3 bases: TGTGCCAGCAGTCTATCCACCATGGGTGGCTCCTACAATGAGCAGTTCTTC.

This clonotype was seen at least ten times. The DNA is omitted, as the CDR3 cannot be located on it reliably, and the CDR3 follows TCRdb's listing. The chain combines TRBV28 with TRBJ2-7; TRBD1, the table's D call, was not compared with the DNA. Germline assignment: CDR1 MDHEN and CDR2 SYDVKM. Termini included, the CDR3 measures 15 amino acids. This CDR3 is CASSSSGQGAYEQYF.

Regarding this clonotype: Possible read error: a much larger clone is one base away. The chain uses TRBV20-1 and TRBJ2-1; perhaps TRBD1 as D (6 bases). The V end lost 5 bases, the J end lost 13 bases, and 21 bases lay between the germline ends. CDR1 is DFQATT, CDR2 SNEGSKA, per germline (reference sequence). There are 13 residues in the CDR3. The chain's CDR3 is CSAHYRVGETQFF. Here the CDR3 DNA reads TGCAGTGCTCATTACAGGGTTGGTGAGACCCAGTTCTTC.

Remarks on this clonotype: Possible read error: a much larger clone is one base away. No conserved phenylalanine or tryptophan ends this CDR3, so it is likely a read error. The chain combines TRBV11-1 with TRBJ1-6; D gene ambiguous. Trimming took off 2 bases at V and 7 bases at J, with 12 bases between the two ends. This CDR3 is 15 amino acids long. Per the germline V gene, CDR1 is SGHAT and CDR2 is FQDESV (reference sequence). The CDR3 DNA sequence: TGTGCCAGCAGCTTACACGGGTCCCTCAATTCACCCCTCCACCTT. Amino acid sequence: CASSLHGSLNSPLHL.

This clonotype was picked up many times. The CDR3 here is CAISERDYSVQEQFF. In DNA form, the CDR3 reads TGTGCCATCAGTGAAAGAGACTACTCAGTCCAGGAGCAGTTCTTC. This rearrangement joins TRBV10-3 to TRBJ2-1; D might be TRBD2 (5 bases). The CDR3 is 15 amino acids. Germline V gives CDR1 ENHRY, CDR2 SYGVKD. Deletions cut 3 bases from V and 10 bases from J, with 19 bases between.

A few counts support this clonotype. V and J are TRBV30 and TRBJ2-2, with 7 bases matching TRBD2. This CDR3 is built from 15 residues. V trimming: 0 bases; J trimming: 6 bases; junction bases outside the gene matches: 7. Germline-derived CDR1 and CDR2 are GTSNPN and SVGIG (reference sequence). The CDR3 coding sequence is TGTGCCTGGAGTGTTTTGCCGGGAGGAGCCGGGGAGCTGTTTTTT. Its translation: CAWSVLPGGAGELFF.

This clonotype was recorded many times. The J gene is TRBJ2-2, the V gene TRBV2; D assignment may be TRBD1 or TRBD2 (5 bases each). Per the germline V gene, CDR1 is SNHLY and CDR2 is FYNNEI. The CDR3 consists of 16 residues. Trimming removed 6 bases at V and 1 base at J, with 15 bases between. The CDR3 coding sequence is TGTGCCAGCAGCCCTACGGGACCGCAGAACACCGGGGAGCTGTTTTTT. Its translation is CASSPTGPQNTGELFF.

The rearrangement links TRBV11-1 to TRBJ1-2; unclear D gene. CDR1 and CDR2 (germline): SGHAT, FQDESV (reference sequence). The CDR3 spans 13 residues. Trimming stripped 2 bases from V and 8 bases from J, with 12 bases between. The CDR3 region is CASSLHSVGGYTF. The CDR3 DNA reads TGTGCCAGCAGCTTACATTCTGTGGGCGGCTACACCTTC.

The V gene is TRBV6-1, the J gene TRBJ2-1, with 9 bases fitting TRBD2. This CDR3 has 14 amino acids. Trimming cost V 6 bases and J 7 bases; bases outside gene matches: 7. In germline, CDR1 is MNHNS, CDR2 SASEGT. For the CDR3, the DNA is TGTGCCAGCAGGGGGGCGGGGGGGAAGAATGAGCAGTTCTTC. Protein sequence: CASRGAGGKNEQFF.

Ten or more counts support this clonotype. DNA of the CDR3: TGTGCCTGGAGTGTACCAGGGGGCTCCTACGAGCAGTACTTC. Translating it yields CAWSVPGGSYEQYF. This chain connects TRBV30 to TRBJ2-7; 7 bases align to TRBD1. Germline V CDR1 and CDR2: GTSNPN, SVGIG (reference sequence). The length of the CDR3 is 14 residues. The trim removed 0 bases at V and 0 bases at J, leaving 2 bases unmatched.

This clonotype was seen more than once but under ten times. The chain uses TRBV24-1 and TRBJ2-5; the D is unclear. Trimming pared 12 bases from V and 5 bases from J, leaving 15 bases between. From germline, CDR1 is KGHDR and CDR2 SFDVKD. The CDR3 covers 12 residues. The CDR3 is CAPPAGDETQYF. The DNA for the CDR3 is TGTGCCCCCCCGGCCGGCGACGAGACCCAGTACTTC.

The chain couples TRBV15 to TRBJ2-7, with 9 bases lining up with TRBD1. From germline, CDR1 is LNHNV and CDR2 YYDKDF (reference sequence). The V segment lost 3 bases and the J segment 0 bases; nucleotides outside the gene matches: 6. The CDR3 is 16 amino acids. The CDR3 sequence is CATSRATGGPSYEQYF. The DNA of the CDR3 is TGTGCCACCAGCAGGGCTACAGGGGGCCCCTCCTACGAGCAGTACTTC. The whole variable domain, filled in from reference TRBV15 and TRBJ2-7, reads DAMVIQNPRYQVTQFGKPVTLSCSQTLNHNVMYWYQQKSSQAPKLLFHYYDKDFNNEADTPDNFQSRRPNTSFCFLDIRSPGLGDTAMYLCATSRATGGPSYEQYFGPGTRLTVT.

The J gene is TRBJ1-3, the V gene TRBV28, with 9 bases that match TRBD1. V lost 6 bases to trimming and J lost 4 bases; unmatched junction nucleotides: 22. Germline V gives CDR1 MDHEN, CDR2 SYDVKM. The CDR3 contains 20 residues. The CDR3 DNA reads as TGTGCCAGCAGCACTCAATGGACGGCCCCGGGACAGGGTGTCGGAAACACCATATATTTT. It is translated as CASSTQWTAPGQGVGNTIYF.

This clonotype was found many times. The chain links TRBV29-1 to TRBJ2-7, with D unclear. CDR3 length: 13 amino acids. The germline CDR1 and CDR2 sequences are SQVTM and ANQGSEA. Trimming took 1 base from V and 6 from J, leaving 13 bases between them. DNA for the CDR3: TGCAGCGTTGAAGGGGCCCAGTCCGGCGAGCAGTACTTC. This gives the protein CSVEGAQSGEQYF.

At least ten counts were recorded for this clonotype. This chain connects TRBV11-3 to TRBJ2-2; TRBD1 matches at 8 bases. The V gene's germline CDR1 is SGHNT and CDR2 YENEEA. With V trimmed by 5 bases and J by 7 bases, 6 bases remained unmatched. The CDR3 contains 14 residues. The CDR3 nucleotides read TGTGCCAGCAGCCCCAGGGGGCGGAACGGGGAGCTGTTTTTT. Translation: CASSPRGRNGELFF. Supplemented by reference TRBV11-3 and TRBJ2-2, the full variable domain reads EAGVVQSPRYKIIEKKQPVAFWCNPISGHNTLYWYLQNLGQGPELLIRYENEEAVDDSQLPKDRFSAERLKGVDSTLKIQPAELGDSAVYLCASSPRGRNGELFFGEGSRLTVL.

This clonotype was recorded a few times. The genes are TRBV19 and TRBJ1-2; D may be TRBD1 (6 bases). Per the germline V gene, CDR1 is LNHDA and CDR2 is SQIVND (reference sequence). The CDR3 contains 13 residues. Trimming pared 5 bases from V and 8 bases from J, leaving 15 bases between. The CDR3 loop is CASSPEGVGGYTF. The DNA for the CDR3 is TGTGCCAGTAGTCCGGAGGGGGTAGGAGGCTACACCTTC.

This clonotype came up a few times. The chain has TRBV6-1 and TRBJ2-1, with TRBD1 identical over 9 bases. The ends lost 11 bases at V and 14 bases at J; junction bases unmatched: 13. Per germline, CDR1 MNHNS and CDR2 SASEGT. CDR3 length: 12 amino acids. As DNA, the CDR3 is TGTGCCTGTAGGACAGGGGATTTTAAAGAGTTCTTC. It yields the protein CACRTGDFKEFF.

CDR3 loop: CASRTHRAYNSPLHF. CDR3 in DNA: TGTGCCAGCAGGACTCACAGGGCCTATAATTCACCCCTCCACTTT. The chain carries TRBV27 and TRBJ1-6; D possibly corresponds to TRBD1 (6 bases). V lost 6 bases, J lost 2 bases, and 11 bases lay in between. The V gene's germline CDR1 is MNHEY and CDR2 SMNVEV (reference sequence). CDR3 length: 15 residues.

This clonotype was observed many times. CDR3 amino acids: CASAFRFRLAGLSSSYNEQFF. In nucleotides, the CDR3 is TGTGCCAGCGCCTTTAGATTCCGGCTAGCGGGACTTTCGAGCTCCTACAATGAGCAGTTCTTC. V gene TRBV12-3 or TRBV12-4 combines with J gene TRBJ2-1; TRBD2 aligns across 9 bases. This CDR3 has 21 amino acids. The V gene end was trimmed by 8 bases and the J gene end by 0 bases; junction bases not matched to a gene: 23.

A few counts support this clonotype. The V gene is TRBV4-2, the J gene TRBJ2-7, with D perhaps being TRBD1 or TRBD2 (5 bases each). V lost 0 bases and J lost 1, with 16 bases in between. The CDR3 is made up of 17 amino acids. Germline V lookup: CDR1 LGHNA, CDR2 YNFKEQ. In DNA, the CDR3 is TGTGCCAGCAGCCAAGATTTTTCCGGGGCTGGATCCTACGAGCAGTACTTC. Translating gives CASSQDFSGAGSYEQYF.

This clonotype has only a few counts. The V gene is TRBV5-1, the J gene TRBJ2-2; 12 nucleotides agree with TRBD2. The V and J ends lost 3 bases and 6 bases, in that order; junction bases with no gene match: 9. The CDR3 runs to 17 residues. Germline CDR1 SGHRS, CDR2 YFSETQ. CDR3: CASSSRLAGDMAGELFF. Here the CDR3 DNA reads TGCGCCAGCAGCTCCCGACTAGCGGGAGATATGGCCGGGGAGCTGTTTTTT. Looking up the rest from reference TRBV5-1 and TRBJ2-2 gives the full variable domain: KAGVTQTPRYLIKTRGQQVTLSCSPISGHRSVSWYQQTPGQGLQFLFEYFSETQRNKGNFPGRFSGRQFSNSRSEMNVSTLELGDSALYLCASSSRLAGDMAGELFFGEGSRLTVL.